This T cell receptor (beta chain) was captured in a study of cytomegalovirus exposure and HLA in healthy donors. Researchers ran the PCR with 60 Vbeta and 13 Jbeta primers. As originally analysed: Approximately 9.9 million of around 85 million unique TCR beta chains were shared, per a later count. Clones were read by immunoSEQ multiplex PCR, and TCRdb kept only the in-frame ones, dropping some. Clonal size and the V and J genes are those of that table, whereas D and trimming came from the DNA. The table shows fewer than 130,000 clones, with approximately 66% occurring only once. Overall study results and limits: Earlier analysis yielded a pattern in which most TCR beta V segments were productive about 87% or about 30% of the time.

The CDR3 length is 16 residues. Trimming removed 0 bases from V and 10 bases from J, with 20 bases in between. CDR1 SGDLS and CDR2 YYNGEE come from the germline V gene. Of note for this clone: The antigen remains undetermined.

Sequencing was done on a sample of PBMCs. The clonotype was recovered from a man between 35 and 55 years old in good health and CMV-seropositive. V usage is TRBV9 and J usage is TRBJ2-1; a weak D match, TRBD2 (5 bases). Here the CDR3 reads CASSVGVSAQISEQFF. CDR3 bases: TGTGCCAGCAGCGTAGGGGTTAGCGCCCAAATCAGCGAGCAGTTCTTC. Drawing the rest from reference TRBV9 and TRBJ2-1, the complete variable domain is DSGVTQTPKHLITATGQRVTLRCSPRSGDLSVYWYQQSLDQGLQFLIQYYNGEERAKGNILERFSAQQFPDLHSELNLSSLELGDSALYFCASSVGVSAQISEQFFGPGTRLTVL.